This entry features one T cell receptor beta chain sequence. The data originate from a study of PD-L1 blockade in urothelial cancer. Turning to the study itself: Prior chemotherapy regimens per patient numbered 0 to 3. Once treatment had started, blood was analyzed at 3 weeks (second dose) and again at 6 weeks.

Each PCR had synthetic TCR analog templates added to it as a spike-in. Repertoires were generated with immunoSEQ multiplex PCR, while TCRdb's copy carries only in-frame clones and drops some. The sample has 65,000 to 85,000 clones, approximately 90% seen once; the top ten hold roughly 0.8%. Specified time point: peripheral blood 6 weeks after treatment start. There were between 1 and 8 samples from each patient, taken pretreatment and on-treatment. In germline, CDR1 is SQVTM, CDR2 ANQGSEA. Trimming removed 3 bases at V and 1 base at J, with 10 bases between. This CDR3 region has 14 residues. The TCR comes from a woman older than 75 with urothelial cancer. V gene TRBV29-1 combines with J gene TRBJ2-1, with a weak D call TRBD1 (5 bases). Here the sequenced sample was PBMCs, taken around atezolizumab (anti-PD-L1) treatment. CDR3 in DNA: TGCAGCGTTGATATTCCAGGGTCCTACAATGAGCAGTTCTTC. This sequence encodes CSVDIPGSYNEQFF.